This TCR beta chain was documented in a study of control samples from healthy donors and cancer patients (dated by TCRdb to 2020 to 2022). For this clone: Its antigen remains unidentified. Base-call qualities are not available, and no considerably larger clone is one nucleotide away.

Receptors were amplified or captured by the immunoSEQ multiplex PCR assay. This immuneACCESS table, as held by TCRdb, lists in-frame sequences with V and J called but not all clones. Of the missing ones, under half trace to an unresolved V gene in checked studies; the others have no known cause. For this sample there are around 130,000 clones; about 90% appear just once. About 7.9% of the sample rests with the top ten. The junction carries 15 bases between V and J, which are trimmed by 7 bases and 1 base respectively. The CDR3, from cysteine to phenylalanine, totals 15 residues. Only the CDR3 part of the read is kept: 45 bases, read in frame from the first base. CDR1 and CDR2 (MNHEY, SVGAGI) derive from the germline V gene.

Source material: PBMCs. The V gene is TRBV6-5 and the J gene is TRBJ2-3; D gene: possibly TRBD1, on 6 matching bases. The source is a man between 45 and 60 years old with head and neck cancer. DNA sequence: TGTGCCAGCACCCACGGACAGCCAGGCACAGATACGCAGTATTTT. This translates into CASTHGQPGTDTQYF.